This record concerns one T cell receptor beta chain sequence. CDR3 size: 17 residues. Deletions cut 4 bases from V and 1 base from J, with 20 bases between. Germline V gene sequence: CDR1 SEHNR, CDR2 FQNEAQ (reference sequence). TCR beta CDR3 regions were amplified from RNA transcripts. With the HTBI primer set, the TCR CDR3 went through a first round of RT-PCR. MiXCR, run by TCRdb on the multiplex PCR reads, gives a single entry per CDR3 protein. Of nearly 600,000 distinct CDR3 sequences in the sample, about 14% are singletons; the top ten hold around 7%. Using more than 7.5 ml of fresh peripheral blood, PBMCs were prepared. This sample stems from a study of T cells in Graves' hyperthyroidism and ophthalmopathy.

The chain is built from TRBV7-9 and TRBJ2-7; possibly TRBD1 or TRBD2 for D (5 bases each). This receptor was obtained from a woman aged 18-35 years with Graves' ophthalmopathy. Sequenced material: blood. The chain's CDR3 is CASSSTGGRRLSYEQYF. In DNA, the CDR3 is TGTGCCAGCAGCTCAACTGGGGGTCGGCGGTTATCCTACGAGCAGTACTTC. Supplemented by reference TRBV7-9 and TRBJ2-7, the full variable domain reads DTGVSQNPRHKITKRGQNVTFRCDPISEHNRLYWYRQTLGQGPEFLTYFQNEAQLEKSRLLSDRFSAERPKGSFSTLEIQRTEQGDSAMYLCASSSTGGRRLSYEQYFGPGTRLTVT.